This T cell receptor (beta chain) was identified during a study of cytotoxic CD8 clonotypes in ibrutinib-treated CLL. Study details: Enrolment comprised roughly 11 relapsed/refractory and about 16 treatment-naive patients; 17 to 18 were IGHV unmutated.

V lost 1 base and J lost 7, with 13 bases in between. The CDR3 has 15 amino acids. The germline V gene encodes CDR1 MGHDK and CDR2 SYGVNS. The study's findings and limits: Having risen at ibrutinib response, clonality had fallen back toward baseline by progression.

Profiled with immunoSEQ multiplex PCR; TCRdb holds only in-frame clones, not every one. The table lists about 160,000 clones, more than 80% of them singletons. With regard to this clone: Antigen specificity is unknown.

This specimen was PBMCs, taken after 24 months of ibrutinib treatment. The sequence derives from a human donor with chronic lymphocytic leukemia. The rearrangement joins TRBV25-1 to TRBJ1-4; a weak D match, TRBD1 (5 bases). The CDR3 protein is CASSESRGGTEKLFF. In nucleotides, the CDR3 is TGTGCCAGCAGTGAATCTAGGGGAGGGACTGAAAAACTGTTTTTT.